The following is a T cell receptor beta chain sequence with its context. Its antigen is still unknown. Method: immunoSEQ multiplex PCR; TCRdb's copy keeps in-frame clones and lacks some. The table lists some 60,000 clones, around 89% of them singletons. Per the germline V gene, CDR1 is LNHDA and CDR2 is SQIVND (reference sequence). CDR3 length: 14 amino acids. The junction had 10 bases not matched to a gene; V was cut back by 5 bases and J by 7 bases. The sample belongs to a study of PD-1 blockade in classical Hodgkin lymphoma. Each of the patients experienced relapse following autologous stem cell transplantation, and their brentuximab vedotin exposure differed. Complete response, partial response or progressive disease constituted the best response categories observed. Whole-study results and caveats: Any patient who commenced nivolumab under 1 year after ASCT was excluded. Newly diagnosed and completely responding patients shared comparable baseline diversity. Reported baseline diversity: healthy donors highest, relapsed/refractory patients lowest.

Sequences were derived from peripheral blood mononuclear cells (PBMCs), sampled at baseline. This receptor was taken from a human donor with classical Hodgkin lymphoma. The chain employs TRBV19 and TRBJ2-7; TRBD2 aligns across 8 bases. This chain's CDR3 is CASSFRGGTNEQYF. The CDR3 DNA follows: TGTGCCAGTAGTTTTCGGGGGGGCACGAATGAGCAGTACTTC.